This T cell receptor beta chain was identified during a study of OX40 agonist ivuxolimab in advanced cancers. Using immunoSEQ multiplex PCR, the repertoire was profiled, and TCRdb retains in-frame clones only, with some absent. The sample records some 100,000 clones, roughly 80% being singletons. Only one count was recorded for this clone. Germline CDR1 is SGHRS and CDR2 is YFSETQ. The CDR3 sequence is 14 residues long. Trimming at V came to 9 bases and at J to 3 bases, leaving 8 bases not matched to a gene. The receptor was derived from an adult with an advanced solid tumor such as melanoma, head and neck, liver or kidney cancer. The source material was CD4+ or CD8+ T cells sorted from blood, sampled in a trial of the OX40 agonist ivuxolimab. The chain links TRBV5-1 to TRBJ2-2; the match to TRBD1 covers 7 bases. CDR3: CATARGGDTGELFF. Here the CDR3 DNA reads TGCGCCACCGCCCGAGGGGGCGACACCGGGGAGCTGTTTTTT.